These 4 T cell receptor beta chains share one sample of origin, sequenced in a study of tumor and adjacent non-tumor tissue in lung cancer. TCRbeta libraries were built with three rounds of nested PCR, modified from ARM-PCR. A single record per CDR3 protein comes from TCRdb applying MiXCR to the multiplex PCR reads. This table has fewer than 120,000 distinct CDR3 sequences, 84% appearing once. The template was RNA from unsorted bulk tissue. The specimen sequenced was lung tumor tissue. All receptors derive from a man between 65 and 79 years old with non-small cell lung cancer.

For this clonotype: The CDR3 carries no conserved terminal phenylalanine or tryptophan, so it likely arises from a read error. The chain recombines TRBV12-5 with TRBJ1-2, with D possibly being TRBD1 (6 bases). The CDR3 has 13 residues. The V gene lost 6 bases and the J gene lost 8 bases, with 16 bases spanning the gap. The germline CDR1 and CDR2 sequences are LGHNT and FRNRAP. The CDR3 DNA reads as TGTGCTAGTGGCCGCACTGACAGGAGAGGCTACACCTCC. Its translation is CASGRTDRRGYTS.

A word on this clonotype: One end of the junction is discordant with germline, which a read error may explain. The chain has TRBV20-1 and TRBJ2-7; tentatively, D is TRBD2 (7 bases). The germline V gene has CDR1 DFQATT and CDR2 SNEGSKA (reference sequence). This CDR3 comprises 12 residues. The CDR3 sequence: CSASGGAYEHYF. The CDR3 coding sequence is TGCAGTGCTAGTGGGGGGGCCTATGAGCATTACTTC.

On this clonotype itself: A much larger clonotype is one base distant, so this may be a read error. This CDR3 is missing its conserved last phenylalanine or tryptophan, likely due to a read error. V is TRBV20-1 and J is TRBJ1-5, with 10 bases identical to TRBD1. This CDR3 region has 13 residues. CDR1 is DFQATT and CDR2 is SNEGSKA in the germline V gene (reference sequence). V trimming: 6 bases; J trimming: 6 bases; junction bases outside the gene matches: 5. CDR3 region: CSAGQGRGQPQHL. The DNA of the CDR3 is TGCAGTGCGGGACAGGGGAGGGGTCAGCCCCAGCATCTT.

This clonotype was observed once. The junction does not match germline at one end; this may be a read error. This sequence joins TRBV2 and TRBJ2-1; D might be TRBD2 (5 bases). Germline values: CDR1 SNHLY, CDR2 FYNNEI. The length of the CDR3 is 14 residues. The CDR3 DNA reads as TGTGCCAGCAGTGATTTGACTAAGCTTTATGAGGAGTTATTC. Its protein is CASSDLTKLYEELF.